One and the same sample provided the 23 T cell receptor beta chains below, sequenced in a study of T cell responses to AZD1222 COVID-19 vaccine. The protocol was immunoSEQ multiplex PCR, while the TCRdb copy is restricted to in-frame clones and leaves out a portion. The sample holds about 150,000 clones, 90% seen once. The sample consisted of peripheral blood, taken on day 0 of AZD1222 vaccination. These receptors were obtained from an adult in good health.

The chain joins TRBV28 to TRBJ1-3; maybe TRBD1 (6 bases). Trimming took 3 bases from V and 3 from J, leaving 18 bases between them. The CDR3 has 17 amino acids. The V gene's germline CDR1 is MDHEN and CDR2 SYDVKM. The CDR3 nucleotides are TGTGCCAGCAGTTTCCCTCCCGGGACAACCTATGGAAACACCATATATTTT. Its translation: CASSFPPGTTYGNTIYF. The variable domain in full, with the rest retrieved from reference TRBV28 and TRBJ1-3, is DVKVTQSSRYLVKRTGEKVFLECVQDMDHENMFWYRQDPGLGLRLIYFSYDVKMKEKGDIPEGYSVSREKKERFSLILESASTNQTSMYLCASSFPPGTTYGNTIYFGEGSWLTVV.

CDR3: CSVGRGASEQYF. The CDR3 DNA sequence: TGCAGCGTTGGGCGGGGGGCTAGCGAGCAGTACTTC. The gene calls are TRBV29-1 and TRBJ2-7; TRBD2 aligns across 8 bases. CDR3 length: 12 residues. Germline CDR1 SQVTM, CDR2 ANQGSEA. The V segment lost 4 bases and the J segment 6 bases; nucleotides outside the gene matches: 5.

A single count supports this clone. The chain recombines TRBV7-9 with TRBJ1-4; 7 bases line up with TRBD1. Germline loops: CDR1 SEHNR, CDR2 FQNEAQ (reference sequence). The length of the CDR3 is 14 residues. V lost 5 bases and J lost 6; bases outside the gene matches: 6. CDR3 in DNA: TGTGCCAGCAGCCGCGACAGGGCTGATGAAAAACTGTTTTTT. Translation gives CASSRDRADEKLFF. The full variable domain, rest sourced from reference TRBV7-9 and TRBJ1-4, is DTGVSQNPRHKITKRGQNVTFRCDPISEHNRLYWYRQTLGQGPEFLTYFQNEAQLEKSRLLSDRFSAERPKGSFSTLEIQRTEQGDSAMYLCASSRDRADEKLFFGSGTQLSVL.

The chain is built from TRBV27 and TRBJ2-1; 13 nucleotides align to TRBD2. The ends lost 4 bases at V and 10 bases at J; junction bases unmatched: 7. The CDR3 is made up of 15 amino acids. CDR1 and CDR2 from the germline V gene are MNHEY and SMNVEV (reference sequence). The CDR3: CASSSSTSGRGEQFF. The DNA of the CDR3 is TGTGCCAGCAGTTCCAGCACTAGCGGGAGGGGGGAGCAGTTCTTC.

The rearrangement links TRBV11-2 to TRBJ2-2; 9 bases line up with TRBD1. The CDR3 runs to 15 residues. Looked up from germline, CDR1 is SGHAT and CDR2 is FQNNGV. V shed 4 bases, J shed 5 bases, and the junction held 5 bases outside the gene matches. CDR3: CASSSQGARTGELFF. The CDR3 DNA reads TGTGCCAGCAGCTCACAGGGGGCGCGTACCGGGGAGCTGTTTTTT.

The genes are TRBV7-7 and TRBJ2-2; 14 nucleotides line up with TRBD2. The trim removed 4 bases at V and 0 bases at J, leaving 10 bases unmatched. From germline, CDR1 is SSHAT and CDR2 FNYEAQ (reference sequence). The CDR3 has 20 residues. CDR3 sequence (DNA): TGTGCCAGCAGCTCGTACCCGGGACTAGCGGGAGCGGCGAACACCGGGGAGCTGTTTTTT. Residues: CASSSYPGLAGAANTGELFF.

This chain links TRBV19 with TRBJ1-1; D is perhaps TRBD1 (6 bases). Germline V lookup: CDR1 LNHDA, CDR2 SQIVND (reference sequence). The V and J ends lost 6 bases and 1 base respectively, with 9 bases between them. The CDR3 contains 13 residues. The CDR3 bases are TGTGCCAGTAGCCTACAGGGGAACACTGAAGCTTTCTTT. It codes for CASSLQGNTEAFF.

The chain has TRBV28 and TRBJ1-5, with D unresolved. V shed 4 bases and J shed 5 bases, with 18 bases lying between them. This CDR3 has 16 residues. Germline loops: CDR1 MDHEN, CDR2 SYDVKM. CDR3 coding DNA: TGTGCCAGCAGTTCTTTTTTTGGGGAGTTGGATCAGCCCCAGCATTTT. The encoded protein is CASSSFFGELDQPQHF. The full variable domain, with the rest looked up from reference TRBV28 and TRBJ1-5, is DVKVTQSSRYLVKRTGEKVFLECVQDMDHENMFWYRQDPGLGLRLIYFSYDVKMKEKGDIPEGYSVSREKKERFSLILESASTNQTSMYLCASSSFFGELDQPQHFGDGTRLSIL.

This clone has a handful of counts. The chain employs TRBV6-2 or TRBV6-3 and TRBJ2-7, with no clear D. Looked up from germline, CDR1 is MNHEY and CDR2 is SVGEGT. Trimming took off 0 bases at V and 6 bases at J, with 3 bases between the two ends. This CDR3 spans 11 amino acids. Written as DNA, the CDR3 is TGTGCCAGCAGTTACTCGGCCGAGCAGTACTTC. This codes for CASSYSAEQYF.

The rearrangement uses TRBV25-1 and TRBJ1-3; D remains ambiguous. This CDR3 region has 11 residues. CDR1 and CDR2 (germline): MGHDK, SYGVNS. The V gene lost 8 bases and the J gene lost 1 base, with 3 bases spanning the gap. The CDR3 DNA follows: TGTGCCAGCTCGTCTGGAAACACCATATATTTT. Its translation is CASSSGNTIYF.

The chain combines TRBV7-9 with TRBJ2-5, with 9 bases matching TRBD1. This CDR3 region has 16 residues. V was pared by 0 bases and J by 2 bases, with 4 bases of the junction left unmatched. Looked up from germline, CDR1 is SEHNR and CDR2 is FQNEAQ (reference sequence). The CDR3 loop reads CASSLAGQGTQETQYF. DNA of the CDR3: TGTGCCAGCAGCTTAGCAGGACAGGGGACTCAAGAGACCCAGTACTTC. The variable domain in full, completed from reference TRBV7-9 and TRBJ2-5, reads DTGVSQNPRHKITKRGQNVTFRCDPISEHNRLYWYRQTLGQGPEFLTYFQNEAQLEKSRLLSDRFSAERPKGSFSTLEIQRTEQGDSAMYLCASSLAGQGTQETQYFGPGTRLLVL.

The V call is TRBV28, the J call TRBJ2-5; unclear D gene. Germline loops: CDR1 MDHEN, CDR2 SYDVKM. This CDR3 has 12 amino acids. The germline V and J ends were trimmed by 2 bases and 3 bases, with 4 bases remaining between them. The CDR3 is CASSLTKETQYF. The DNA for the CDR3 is TGTGCCAGCAGTTTAACCAAAGAGACCCAGTACTTC. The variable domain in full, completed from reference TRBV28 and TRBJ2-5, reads DVKVTQSSRYLVKRTGEKVFLECVQDMDHENMFWYRQDPGLGLRLIYFSYDVKMKEKGDIPEGYSVSREKKERFSLILESASTNQTSMYLCASSLTKETQYFGPGTRLLVL.

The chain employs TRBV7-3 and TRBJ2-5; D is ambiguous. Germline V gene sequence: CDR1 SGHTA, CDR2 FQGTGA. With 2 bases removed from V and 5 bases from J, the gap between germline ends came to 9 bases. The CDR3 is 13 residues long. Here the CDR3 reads CASSLYDFETQYF. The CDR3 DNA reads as TGTGCCAGCAGCTTATACGATTTTGAGACCCAGTACTTC.

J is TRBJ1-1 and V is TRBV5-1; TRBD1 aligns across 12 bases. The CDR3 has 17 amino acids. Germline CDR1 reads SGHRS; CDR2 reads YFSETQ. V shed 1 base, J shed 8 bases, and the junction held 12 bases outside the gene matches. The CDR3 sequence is CASSLSGQGASRSEAFF. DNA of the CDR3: TGCGCCAGCAGCTTGTCGGGACAGGGGGCGTCACGGTCAGAAGCTTTCTTT.

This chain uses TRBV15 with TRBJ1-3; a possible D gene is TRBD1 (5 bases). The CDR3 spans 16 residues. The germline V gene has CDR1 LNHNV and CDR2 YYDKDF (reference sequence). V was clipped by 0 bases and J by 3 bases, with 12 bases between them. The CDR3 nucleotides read TGTGCCACCAGCAGAGATCTGACAGCGAGTGGAAACACCATATATTTT. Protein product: CATSRDLTASGNTIYF. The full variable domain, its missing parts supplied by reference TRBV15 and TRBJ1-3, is DAMVIQNPRYQVTQFGKPVTLSCSQTLNHNVMYWYQQKSSQAPKLLFHYYDKDFNNEADTPDNFQSRRPNTSFCFLDIRSPGLGDTAMYLCATSRDLTASGNTIYFGEGSWLTVV.

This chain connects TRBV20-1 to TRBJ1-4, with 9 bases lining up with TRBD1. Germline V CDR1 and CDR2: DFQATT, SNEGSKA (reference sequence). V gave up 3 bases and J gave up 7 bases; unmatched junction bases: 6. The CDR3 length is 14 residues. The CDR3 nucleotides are TGCAGTGCTAGTAGTGGGACAGGGAGTGAAAAACTGTTTTTT. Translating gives CSASSGTGSEKLFF.

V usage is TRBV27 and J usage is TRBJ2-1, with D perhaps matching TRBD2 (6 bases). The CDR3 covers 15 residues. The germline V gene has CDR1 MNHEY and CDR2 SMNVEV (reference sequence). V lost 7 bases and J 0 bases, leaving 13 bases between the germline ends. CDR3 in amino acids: CASTHGGTSYNEQFF. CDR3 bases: TGTGCCAGCACCCATGGCGGGACCTCCTACAATGAGCAGTTCTTC.

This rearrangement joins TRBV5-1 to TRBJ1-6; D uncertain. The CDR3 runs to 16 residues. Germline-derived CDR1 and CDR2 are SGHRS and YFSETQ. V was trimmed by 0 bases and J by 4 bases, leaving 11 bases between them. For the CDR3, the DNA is TGCGCCAGCAGCTTGGTGGCCCGAGGATATAATTCACCCCTCCACTTT. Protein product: CASSLVARGYNSPLHF.

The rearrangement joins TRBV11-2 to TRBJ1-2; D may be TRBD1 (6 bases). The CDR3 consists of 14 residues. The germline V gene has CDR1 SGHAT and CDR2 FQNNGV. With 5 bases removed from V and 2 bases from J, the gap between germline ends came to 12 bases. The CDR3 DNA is TGTGCCAGCAGCGTCGCCCAGGGGAACTATGGCTACACCTTC. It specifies CASSVAQGNYGYTF.

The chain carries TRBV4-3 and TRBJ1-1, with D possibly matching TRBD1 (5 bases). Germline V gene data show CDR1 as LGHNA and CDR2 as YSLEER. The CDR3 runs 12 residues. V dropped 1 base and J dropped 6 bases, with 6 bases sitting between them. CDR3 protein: CASSQGGSEAFF. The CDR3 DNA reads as TGCGCCAGCAGCCAAGGGGGGTCTGAAGCTTTCTTT.

CDR3 nucleotides: TGTGCCTGGAACCTCCTCACAGGGTACAATGAGCAGTTCTTC. The encoded protein is CAWNLLTGYNEQFF. The J gene is TRBJ2-1, the V gene TRBV30, with D perhaps matching TRBD1 (6 bases). Germline CDR1 is GTSNPN and CDR2 is SVGIG (reference sequence). The V and J ends lost 4 bases and 4 bases respectively, with 14 bases between them. The length of the CDR3 is 14 residues.

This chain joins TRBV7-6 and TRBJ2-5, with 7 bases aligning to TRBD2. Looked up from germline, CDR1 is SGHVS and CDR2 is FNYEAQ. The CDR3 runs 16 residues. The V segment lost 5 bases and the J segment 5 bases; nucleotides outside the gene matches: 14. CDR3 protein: CASSPRGRVPGETQYF. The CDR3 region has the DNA TGTGCCAGCAGCCCTCGAGGGAGGGTACCGGGGGAGACCCAGTACTTC.

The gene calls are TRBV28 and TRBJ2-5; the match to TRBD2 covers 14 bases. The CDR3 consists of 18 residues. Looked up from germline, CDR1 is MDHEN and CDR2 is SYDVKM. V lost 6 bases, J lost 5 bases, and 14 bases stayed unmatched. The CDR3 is CASSPGLAGARSGETQYF. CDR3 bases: TGTGCCAGCAGCCCGGGACTAGCGGGAGCCCGGTCGGGGGAGACCCAGTACTTC.